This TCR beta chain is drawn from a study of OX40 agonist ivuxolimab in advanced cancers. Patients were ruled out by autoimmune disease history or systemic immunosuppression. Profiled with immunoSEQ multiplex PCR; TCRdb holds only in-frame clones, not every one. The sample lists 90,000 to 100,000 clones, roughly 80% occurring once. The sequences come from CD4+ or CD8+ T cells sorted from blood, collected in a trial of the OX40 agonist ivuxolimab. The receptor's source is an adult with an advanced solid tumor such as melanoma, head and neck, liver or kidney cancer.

CDR3 coding DNA: TGTGCCACCTTCGACGGCAGCGGCGAGCAGTACTTC. Translation gives CATFDGSGEQYF. The J gene is TRBJ2-7, the V gene TRBV6-5; D might be TRBD2 (5 bases). Germline loops: CDR1 MNHEY, CDR2 SVGAGI. Trimming cost V 10 bases and J 6 bases, with 16 bases left between them. The CDR3 spans 12 residues.